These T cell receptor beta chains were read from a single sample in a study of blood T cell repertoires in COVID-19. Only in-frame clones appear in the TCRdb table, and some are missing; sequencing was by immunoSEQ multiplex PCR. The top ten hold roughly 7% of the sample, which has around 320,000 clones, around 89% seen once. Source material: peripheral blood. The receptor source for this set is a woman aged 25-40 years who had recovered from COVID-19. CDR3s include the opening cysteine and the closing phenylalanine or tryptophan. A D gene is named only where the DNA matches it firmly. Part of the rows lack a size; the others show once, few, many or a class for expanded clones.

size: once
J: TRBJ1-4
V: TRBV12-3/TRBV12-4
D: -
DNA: TGTGCCAGCAGTCGACAGGTTGAAAAACTGTTTTTT
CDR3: CASSRQVEKLFF

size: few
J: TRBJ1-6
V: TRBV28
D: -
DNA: TGTGCCAGCAGTTTCGGGTCAGAATCACCCCTCCACTTT
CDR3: CASSFGSESPLHF

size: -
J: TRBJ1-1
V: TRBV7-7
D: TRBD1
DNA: TGTGCCAGCAGCCCTCTTACAGGGGAAACGAACACTGAAGCTTTCTTT
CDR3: CASSPLTGETNTEAFF

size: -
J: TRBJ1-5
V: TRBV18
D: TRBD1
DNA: TGTGCCAGCTCACAGGACAGGGCCTATCAGCCCCAGCATTTT
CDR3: CASSQDRAYQPQHF

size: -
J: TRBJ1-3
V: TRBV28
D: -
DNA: TGTGCCAGCAGTTTGGGGGCCTCTGGAAACACCATATATTTT
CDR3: CASSLGASGNTIYF

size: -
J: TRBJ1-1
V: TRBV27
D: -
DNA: TGTGCCAGCAGTTTATTTCCCACCGGGAACACTGAAGCTTTCTTT
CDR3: CASSLFPTGNTEAFF

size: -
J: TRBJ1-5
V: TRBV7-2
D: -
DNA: TGTGCCAGCAGCTTAAAGGCCAGGACATTCAATCAGCCCCAGCATTTT
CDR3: CASSLKARTFNQPQHF

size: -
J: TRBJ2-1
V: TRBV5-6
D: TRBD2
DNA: TGTGCCAGCAGTCGGAGGACTAGCGGGGGGGAATACAATGAGCAGTTCTTC
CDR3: CASSRRTSGGEYNEQFF

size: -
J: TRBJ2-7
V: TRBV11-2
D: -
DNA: TGTGCCAGCAGCCCGCGGACAGGGAGGGACGAGCAGTACTTC
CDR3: CASSPRTGRDEQYF

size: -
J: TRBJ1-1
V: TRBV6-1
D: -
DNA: TGTGCCAGCAGTGGGCCTTCGGGGGGGCGGCGGACTGAAGCTTTCTTT
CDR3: CASSGPSGGRRTEAFF

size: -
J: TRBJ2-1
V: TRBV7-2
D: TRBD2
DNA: TGTGCCAGCAGCCGGAGGGAGTCGGGAGGCTCCTACAATGAGCAGTTCTTC
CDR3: CASSRRESGGSYNEQFF

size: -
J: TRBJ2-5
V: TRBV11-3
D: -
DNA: TGTGCCAGCAGCTTAGGGCGGACTGCTCAAGAGACCCAGTACTTC
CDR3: CASSLGRTAQETQYF

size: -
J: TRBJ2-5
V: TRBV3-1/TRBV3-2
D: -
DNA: TGTGCCAGCAGCCAAGGAACATTCCAAGAGACCCAGTACTTC
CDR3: CASSQGTFQETQYF

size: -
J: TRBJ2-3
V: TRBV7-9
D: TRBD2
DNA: TGTGCCAGCAGCCCAGGGCCTAGCGGAGGCACAGATACGCAGTATTTT
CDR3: CASSPGPSGGTDTQYF

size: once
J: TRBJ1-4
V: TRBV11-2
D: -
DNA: TGTGCCAGCACGACCCTAGCTGGAGACGGGAATGAAAAACTGTTTTTT
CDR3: CASTTLAGDGNEKLFF

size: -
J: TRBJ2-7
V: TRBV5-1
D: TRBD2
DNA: TGCGCCAGCAGCTTTTCTAGCGGGGGGGCGTACGAGCAGTACTTC
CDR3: CASSFSSGGAYEQYF

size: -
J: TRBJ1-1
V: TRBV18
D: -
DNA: TGTGCCAGCTCACCACGGGGCAGGGGGAACACTGAAGCTTTCTTT
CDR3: CASSPRGRGNTEAFF

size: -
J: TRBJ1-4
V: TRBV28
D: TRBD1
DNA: TGTGCCAGCATAAGGACAGGGTTTAAGGGGGAAAAACTGTTTTTT
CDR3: CASIRTGFKGEKLFF

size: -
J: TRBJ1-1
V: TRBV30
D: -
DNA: TGTGCCTGGAGTGTAAAGGGTCCGGGGAGTGAAGCTTTCTTT
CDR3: CAWSVKGPGSEAFF

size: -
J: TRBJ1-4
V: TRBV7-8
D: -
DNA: TGTGCCAGCAGCACCCGACAGGCAACTAATGAAAAACTGTTTTTT
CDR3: CASSTRQATNEKLFF

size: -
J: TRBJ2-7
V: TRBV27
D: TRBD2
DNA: TGTGCCAGCAGCCAGGACATAGCGGGTAGCGGGGGCCCTAACTACGAGCAGTACTTC
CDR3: CASSQDIAGSGGPNYEQYF

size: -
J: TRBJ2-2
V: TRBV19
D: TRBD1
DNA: TGTGCCAGTAGTGCGGACGGGACAGGCGACACCGGGGAGCTGTTTTTT
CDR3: CASSADGTGDTGELFF

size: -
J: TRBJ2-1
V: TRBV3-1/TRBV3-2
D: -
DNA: TGTGCCAGCAGCCAAAGCCTAGGCACTGAGCAGTTCTTC
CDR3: CASSQSLGTEQFF

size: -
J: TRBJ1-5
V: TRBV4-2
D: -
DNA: TGTGCCAGCAGCCAAGATCGGTTCAATCAGCCCCAGCATTTT
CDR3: CASSQDRFNQPQHF

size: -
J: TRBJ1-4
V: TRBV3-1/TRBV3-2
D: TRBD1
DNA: TGTGCCAGCAGATCGGGACAGAAAACAACTAATGAAAAACTGTTTTTT
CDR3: CASRSGQKTTNEKLFF

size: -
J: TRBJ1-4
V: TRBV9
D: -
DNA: TGTGCCAGCAGCCTTAGGCGGGGGCGCGCTGAAAAACTGTTTTTT
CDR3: CASSLRRGRAEKLFF

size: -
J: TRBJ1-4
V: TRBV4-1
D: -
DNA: TGCGCCAGCAGCCAGAGTACACAGGGCTGGGAAGAAAAACTGTTTTTT
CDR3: CASSQSTQGWEEKLFF

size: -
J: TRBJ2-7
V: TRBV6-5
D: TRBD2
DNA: TGTGCCAGCAGTTTTAGCGGGGGGAGGCGGGAGCAGTACTTC
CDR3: CASSFSGGRREQYF

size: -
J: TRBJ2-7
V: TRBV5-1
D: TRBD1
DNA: TGCGCCAGCAGCCCCGGGACAGGGGACCACGAGCAGTACTTC
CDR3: CASSPGTGDHEQYF

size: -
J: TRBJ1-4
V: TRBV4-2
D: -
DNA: TGTGCCAGCAGCCAAGATGGGCAGGGAGGTGAAAAACTGTTTTTT
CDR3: CASSQDGQGGEKLFF

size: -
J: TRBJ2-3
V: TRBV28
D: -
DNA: TGTGCCAGCAATCTCTTAGCCGGGGGTGGAGATACGCAGTATTTT
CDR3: CASNLLAGGGDTQYF

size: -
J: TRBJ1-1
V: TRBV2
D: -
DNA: TGTGCCAGCAGGCCGGGGAAAAACACTGAAGCTTTCTTT
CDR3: CASRPGKNTEAFF

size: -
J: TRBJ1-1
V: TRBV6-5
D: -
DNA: TGTGCCAGCAGCCTTACAAACCCGAACACTGAAGCTTTCTTT
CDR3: CASSLTNPNTEAFF

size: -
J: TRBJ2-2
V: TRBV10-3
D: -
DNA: TGTGCCATCAGTGACTTGACAGCCAGACGTACCACCGGGGAGCTGTTTTTT
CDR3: CAISDLTARRTTGELFF

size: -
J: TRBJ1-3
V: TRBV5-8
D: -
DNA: TGTGCCAGCAGCTTTACACAGGGATCCGGAAACACCATATATTTT
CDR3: CASSFTQGSGNTIYF

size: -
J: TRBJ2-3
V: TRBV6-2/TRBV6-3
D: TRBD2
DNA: TGTGCCAGCAGTCCCCCGGGACTAGCGGGGGGGCTCTCGACAGATACGCAGTATTTT
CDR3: CASSPPGLAGGLSTDTQYF

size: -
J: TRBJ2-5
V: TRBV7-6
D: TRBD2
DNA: TGTGCCAGCAGCTTAGCGGGAGGGTTCAGTTCCCGGGAGACCCAGTACTTC
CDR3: CASSLAGGFSSRETQYF

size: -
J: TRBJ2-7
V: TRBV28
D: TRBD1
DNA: TGTGCCAGCAGTTCGGGGACAGGGGGCCGAATTAACGAGCAGTACTTC
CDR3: CASSSGTGGRINEQYF

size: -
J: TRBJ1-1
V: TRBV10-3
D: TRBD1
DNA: TGTGCCATCAGTGCAGGGGGCGCGAACACTGAAGCTTTCTTT
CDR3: CAISAGGANTEAFF

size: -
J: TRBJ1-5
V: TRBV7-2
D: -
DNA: TGTGCCAGCAGCCCTGTAGTGGGGTCAGGGCAGCCCCAGCATTTT
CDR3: CASSPVVGSGQPQHF

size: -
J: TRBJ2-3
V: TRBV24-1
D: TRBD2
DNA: TGTGCCACCAGTGATTGGGGACTAGCGGGGGGGCCAGATACGCAGTATTTT
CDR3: CATSDWGLAGGPDTQYF

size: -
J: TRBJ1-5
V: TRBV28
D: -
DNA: TGTGCCAGCAGTCAGGGACTCCCTTCCTCGACCCAGCATTTT
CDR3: CASSQGLPSSTQHF

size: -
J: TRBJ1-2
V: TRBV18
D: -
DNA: TGTGCCAGCTCCCTGGAAGGTGGACAGAGCGGCTACACCTTC
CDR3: CASSLEGGQSGYTF

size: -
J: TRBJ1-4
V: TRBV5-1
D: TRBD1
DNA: TGCGCCAGCAGCTACATACCGGGACAGCTAAATGAAAAACTGTTTTTT
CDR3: CASSYIPGQLNEKLFF

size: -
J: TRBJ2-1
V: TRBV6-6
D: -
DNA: TGTGCCAGCAGTTGGACAAACTACAATGAGCAGTTCTTC
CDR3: CASSWTNYNEQFF

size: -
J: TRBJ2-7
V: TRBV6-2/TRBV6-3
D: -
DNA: TGTGCCAGCAGTCGCCAGGGAGGTGCGTACGAGCAGTACTTC
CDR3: CASSRQGGAYEQYF

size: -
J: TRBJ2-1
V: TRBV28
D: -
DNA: TGTGCCAGCAGCCCCCGGGTCGATGAGCAGTTCTTC
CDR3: CASSPRVDEQFF

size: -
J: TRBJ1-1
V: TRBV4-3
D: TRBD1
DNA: TGCGCCAGCAGCCTTAAGAGGGGGACAGGAGACTTTAACACTGAAGCTTTCTTT
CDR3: CASSLKRGTGDFNTEAFF

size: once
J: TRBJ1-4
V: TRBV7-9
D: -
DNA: TGTGCCAGCAGCCGTAAGGACAGAGCTAATGAAAAACTGTTTTTT
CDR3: CASSRKDRANEKLFF

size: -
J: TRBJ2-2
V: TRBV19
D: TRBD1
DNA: TGTGCCAGTACTAGAGGACAGGGGGTCACCGGGGAGCTGTTTTTT
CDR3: CASTRGQGVTGELFF

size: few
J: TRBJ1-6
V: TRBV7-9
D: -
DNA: TGTGCCAGCAGCGCCATGGACGGGGGTTCACCCCTCCACTTT
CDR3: CASSAMDGGSPLHF

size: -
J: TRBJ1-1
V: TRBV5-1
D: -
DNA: TGCGCCAGCAGCTTGAGTTGGTTCGGGGGTACTGAAGCTTTCTTT
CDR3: CASSLSWFGGTEAFF

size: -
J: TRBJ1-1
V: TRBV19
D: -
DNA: TGTGCCAGTAGTAGGTTATTGGCCACTGAAGCTTTCTTT
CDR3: CASSRLLATEAFF

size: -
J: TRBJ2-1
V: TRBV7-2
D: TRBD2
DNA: TGTGCCAGCAGCTTTGGGCTAGCGGGGGAGGGTGAGCAGTTCTTC
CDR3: CASSFGLAGEGEQFF

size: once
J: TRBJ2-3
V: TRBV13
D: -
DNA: TGTGCCAGCAGCTTTACAGGGATTATCACAGATACGCAGTATTTT
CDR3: CASSFTGIITDTQYF

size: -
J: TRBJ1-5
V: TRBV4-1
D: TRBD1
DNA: TGCGCCAGCAGCCAAGAGTGGGACAGGGCCAGCAATCAGCCCCAGCATTTT
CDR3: CASSQEWDRASNQPQHF